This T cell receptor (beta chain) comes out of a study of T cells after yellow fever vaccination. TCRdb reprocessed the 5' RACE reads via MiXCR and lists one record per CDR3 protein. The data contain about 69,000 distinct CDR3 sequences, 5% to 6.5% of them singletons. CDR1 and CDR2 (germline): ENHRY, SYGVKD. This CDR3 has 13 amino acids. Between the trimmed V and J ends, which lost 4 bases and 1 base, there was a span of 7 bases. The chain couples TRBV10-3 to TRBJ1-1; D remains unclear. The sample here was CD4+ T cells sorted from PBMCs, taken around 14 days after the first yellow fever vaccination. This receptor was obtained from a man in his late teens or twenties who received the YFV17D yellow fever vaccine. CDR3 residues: CAISGAANTEAFF. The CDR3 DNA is TGTGCCATCAGTGGGGCGGCGAACACTGAAGCTTTCTTT.